This T cell receptor (beta chain) was obtained from a study of blood T cell repertoires in COVID-19. Background on the study: The cDNA or gDNA used as material had been derived from T cells, B-cell-depleted T cells, or PBMCs.

Germline V gives CDR1 SNHLY, CDR2 FYNNEI. CDR3 size: 17 residues. V gave up 6 bases and J gave up 5 bases; unmatched junction bases: 13. Under the authors' procedure: Estimation of nucleated cell counts was performed using reference gene primer amplification. Libraries were prepared by immunoSEQ multiplex PCR; TCRdb keeps only in-frame clonotypes and omits some of them. The V and J calls and clone size were taken over from that table, and D and trimming were inferred from the DNA. In the table there are some 250,000 clones, 86% of which are singletons. The sample consisted of peripheral blood. V is TRBV2 and J is TRBJ2-1; 10 bases are a match to TRBD2. The clonotype comes from a woman in her 30s with COVID-19, enrolled during active disease. The CDR3 DNA sequence: TGTGCCAGCAGCGCGCCCATTCTACTAGCGGGGCACAATGAGCAGTTCTTC. It yields the protein CASSAPILLAGHNEQFF.